These 16 T cell receptor beta chains came from one sample sequenced in a study of T cell responses to AZD1222 COVID-19 vaccine. The method was immunoSEQ multiplex PCR; TCRdb's version includes in-frame clones alone and lacks a portion of them. The sample includes approximately 140,000 clones, about nine tenths seen only once; the top ten take 3.8%. The material was peripheral blood, obtained 28 days after the second AZD1222 dose. The receptors here all came from an adult who received the AZD1222 COVID-19 vaccine.

This chain uses TRBV3-1 (or the pseudogene TRBV3-2) with TRBJ2-1; TRBD2 matches at 11 bases. With V trimmed by 3 bases and J by 8 bases, 12 bases remained unmatched. CDR3 length: 17 amino acids. The germline V gene encodes CDR1 LGHDT and CDR2 YNNKEL (reference sequence). DNA for the CDR3: TGTGCCAGCAGCCAGGCGACTAGCGGGAAGTCTTATGATGAGCAGTTCTTC. Amino acids: CASSQATSGKSYDEQFF.

The chain is built from TRBV5-3 and TRBJ2-1, with 13 positions matching TRBD2. TRBV5-3 is an open reading frame whose function is uncertain. V shed 3 bases and J 4 bases; nucleotides not matched to a gene: 10. The CDR3 is 18 residues long. CDR3 DNA: TGTGCCAGAAGCTGGATGACTAGCGGGGGGCGAGGGTACAATGAGCAGTTCTTC. Its protein product is CARSWMTSGGRGYNEQFF.

The CDR3 region has the DNA TGTGCCAGCAATCTCCAGGGCGATTACAATGAGCAGTTCTTC. Protein product: CASNLQGDYNEQFF. The rearrangement joins TRBV2 to TRBJ2-1; TRBD1 might be the D (5 bases). Deletions cut 7 bases from V and 4 bases from J, with 14 bases between. From germline, CDR1 is SNHLY and CDR2 FYNNEI. The CDR3 is 14 residues long.

The chain couples TRBV5-5 to TRBJ1-3, with 7 bases that match TRBD1. Germline V gene lookup returns CDR1 SGHKS and CDR2 YYEKEE (reference sequence). This CDR3 has 15 amino acids. With V trimmed by 1 base and J by 4 bases, 5 bases remained unmatched. The CDR3 DNA sequence: TGTGCCAGCAGCTTGTTGACAGGGAAAGGAAACACCATATATTTT. Translation: CASSLLTGKGNTIYF.

CDR3 DNA: TGTGCCAGCAGCTTGGCAGGGCTCACTGAAGCTTTCTTT. Translating it yields CASSLAGLTEAFF. V is TRBV5-4 and J is TRBJ1-1, with D perhaps matching TRBD1 (5 bases). V lost 0 bases, J lost 4 bases, and 7 bases lay in between. The CDR3 covers 13 residues. The germline gives CDR1 SGHNT, CDR2 YYREEE (reference sequence). Full variable domain (outside the CDR3, taken from reference TRBV5-4 and TRBJ1-1): ETGVTQSPTHLIKTRGQQVTLRCSSQSGHNTVSWYQQALGQGPQFIFQYYREEENGRGNFPPRFSGLQFPNYSSELNVNALELDDSALYLCASSLAGLTEAFFGQGTRLTVV.

The J gene is TRBJ1-1, the V gene TRBV7-9, with 7 bases that match TRBD1. The CDR3 consists of 16 residues. The germline gives CDR1 SEHNR, CDR2 FQNEAQ (reference sequence). Trimming removed 5 bases from V and 8 bases from J; junction bases left unmatched: 17. The CDR3 spells CASSPRQGRVSLEAFF. The DNA for the CDR3 is TGTGCCAGCAGCCCTCGACAGGGTAGGGTCTCGCTCGAAGCTTTCTTT.

This clone was seen a single time. This chain uses TRBV5-4 with TRBJ2-3, with D unclear. The CDR3 sequence is 13 residues long. In germline, CDR1 is SGHNT, CDR2 YYREEE (reference sequence). Trimming pared 3 bases from V and 4 bases from J, leaving 9 bases between. The CDR3 region is CASSSRTADTQYF. The CDR3 region has the DNA TGTGCCAGCAGCTCCCGGACCGCAGATACGCAGTATTTT. Together with reference TRBV5-4 and TRBJ2-3, the CDR3 gives the full variable domain: ETGVTQSPTHLIKTRGQQVTLRCSSQSGHNTVSWYQQALGQGPQFIFQYYREEENGRGNFPPRFSGLQFPNYSSELNVNALELDDSALYLCASSSRTADTQYFGPGTRLTVL.

V usage is TRBV5-1 and J usage is TRBJ1-6; D gene uncertain. Deletions cut 0 bases from V and 7 bases from J, with 11 bases between. This CDR3 has 15 residues. Germline values: CDR1 SGHRS, CDR2 YFSETQ. As DNA, the CDR3 is TGCGCCAGCAGCTTGGGTAGGTCTGGCAATTCACCCCTCCACTTT. This codes for CASSLGRSGNSPLHF.

This chain connects TRBV18 to TRBJ1-2; possible D gene TRBD1, 5 bases. Deletions cut 3 bases from V and 3 bases from J, with 17 bases between. Germline assignment: CDR1 KGHSH and CDR2 LQKENI. This CDR3 has 16 residues. Here the CDR3 DNA reads TGTGCCAGCTCACCTTACTCGGGCACAGGCGACTATGGCTACACCTTC. Its protein product is CASSPYSGTGDYGYTF.

The chain recombines TRBV4-2 with TRBJ1-3; the D is unclear. CDR1 and CDR2 from the germline V gene are LGHNA and YNFKEQ. V lost 0 bases, J lost 4 bases, and 13 bases lay in between. The CDR3 contains 16 residues. The CDR3 DNA sequence: TGTGCCAGCAGCCAAGATCTTCGCGGGATCGGAAACACCATATATTTT. The encoded protein is CASSQDLRGIGNTIYF.

The chain recombines TRBV5-1 with TRBJ1-2, with D perhaps matching TRBD1 (5 bases). This CDR3 has 15 amino acids. V lost 0 bases and J 3 bases, leaving 12 bases between the germline ends. The germline V gene has CDR1 SGHRS and CDR2 YFSETQ. The chain's CDR3 is CASSLAGGSDYGYTF. CDR3 nucleotides: TGCGCCAGCAGCTTGGCCGGGGGTAGTGACTATGGCTACACCTTC.

The rearrangement joins TRBV6-2 or TRBV6-3 to TRBJ2-7, with 11 bases aligning to TRBD2. Looked up from germline, CDR1 is MNHEY and CDR2 is SVGEGT. CDR3 length: 15 residues. The trim removed 4 bases at V and 4 bases at J, leaving 6 bases unmatched. The CDR3 coding sequence is TGTGCCAGCAGTTTACTAGCGGGAGAGGTATACGAGCAGTACTTC. Translation: CASSLLAGEVYEQYF.

The CDR3 coding sequence is TGCGCCAGCAGCTTGAGCCTAGATTACAATGAGCAGTTCTTC. Its protein is CASSLSLDYNEQFF. The chain carries TRBV5-1 and TRBJ2-1; no firm D call. Trimming pared 1 base from V and 4 bases from J, leaving 9 bases between. Looked up from germline, CDR1 is SGHRS and CDR2 is YFSETQ. CDR3 length equals 14 residues.

The chain recombines TRBV9 with TRBJ2-2; D is ambiguous. The V end was cut by 0 bases, the J end by 4 bases, with 10 bases between. This CDR3 comprises 15 residues. From germline, CDR1 is SGDLS and CDR2 YYNGEE. The CDR3 DNA follows: TGTGCCAGCAGCGTAGATGGGGTGAGCACCGGGGAGCTGTTTTTT. The encoded protein is CASSVDGVSTGELFF.

V usage is TRBV2 and J usage is TRBJ1-1; D remains ambiguous. In germline, CDR1 is SNHLY, CDR2 FYNNEI. The CDR3 covers 15 residues. The germline V and J ends were trimmed by 6 bases and 0 bases, with 14 bases remaining between them. The chain's CDR3 is CASSPSPGLNTEAFF. CDR3 sequence (DNA): TGTGCCAGCAGCCCCTCCCCCGGCCTGAACACTGAAGCTTTCTTT.

The CDR3 reads CASSPTPTGYTEAFF. DNA of the CDR3: TGTGCCAGCAGTCCAACCCCCACAGGTTACACTGAAGCTTTCTTT. The chain joins TRBV2 to TRBJ1-1, with a weak D call TRBD1 (5 bases). CDR1 SNHLY and CDR2 FYNNEI come from the germline V gene. Trimming removed 5 bases at V and 3 bases at J, with 16 bases between. This CDR3 is 15 amino acids long.